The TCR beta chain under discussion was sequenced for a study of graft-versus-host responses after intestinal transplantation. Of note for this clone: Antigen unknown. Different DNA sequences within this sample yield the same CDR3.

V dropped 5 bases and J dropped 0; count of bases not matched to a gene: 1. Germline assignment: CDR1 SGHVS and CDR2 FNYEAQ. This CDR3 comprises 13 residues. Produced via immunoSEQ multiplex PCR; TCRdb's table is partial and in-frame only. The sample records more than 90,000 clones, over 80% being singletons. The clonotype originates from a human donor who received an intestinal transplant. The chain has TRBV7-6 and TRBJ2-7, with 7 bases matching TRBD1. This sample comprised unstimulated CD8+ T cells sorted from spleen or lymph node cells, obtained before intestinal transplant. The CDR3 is CASSRDSSYEQYF. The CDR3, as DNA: TGTGCCAGCAGCAGGGACAGCTCCTACGAGCAGTACTTC.